These T cell receptor beta chains were read from a single sample in a study of early stage breast cancer tumors. Measured with immunoSEQ multiplex PCR; TCRdb has only the in-frame clones, and not every one. The sample comprises roughly 20,000 clones, around four fifths of which are singletons, and under 2% rests with the top ten. Specimen: blood. All receptors come from a person aged 70 to 85 with breast cancer. Each CDR3 is given with its conserved first and last residue.

V gene	J gene	CDR3 protein
TRBV5-1	TRBJ1-6	CASSPGQPSSYNSPLHF
TRBV4-2	TRBJ1-1	CASSQDPGNPEAFF
TRBV7-8	TRBJ1-2	CASSLDRGRDGYTF
TRBV2	TRBJ2-2	CASSGLQGSGELFF
TRBV6-5	TRBJ2-7	CASSAGLTYEQYF
TRBV6-1	TRBJ1-1	CASSGTAPPEAFF
TRBV5-6	TRBJ1-6	CASSYRTGAYSPLHF
TRBV2	TRBJ2-4	CASGETGANKNIQYF
TRBV30	TRBJ1-3	CAWSVWGDPKDTIYF
TRBV19	TRBJ2-2	CASSGLAGGLGTGELFF
TRBV7-2	TRBJ2-2	CASSLVHDTGELFF
TRBV29-1	TRBJ1-1	CSVGDRVNTEAFF
TRBV2	TRBJ1-2	CASSAGGGNYGYTF
TRBV5-6	TRBJ1-5	CASSLRGMSNQPQHF
TRBV2	TRBJ2-7	CASSVAESSYEQYF
TRBV18	TRBJ2-7	CASSPAQGAYEQYF
TRBV5-4	TRBJ2-6	CASSLAASGSGANVLTF
TRBV7-8	TRBJ2-2	CASSSGTDTGELFF
TRBV29-1	TRBJ2-3	CSVSLWRAQTDTQYF
TRBV7-8	TRBJ2-3	CASSPRSGQSTDTQYF
TRBV7-9	TRBJ1-3	CASSLGQFSGNTIYF
TRBV6-1	TRBJ1-5	CASSGGVRAVSQPQHF
TRBV6-5	TRBJ1-1	CASSSGQGVNTEAFF
TRBV7-3	TRBJ1-2	CASSSKAYGYTF
TRBV5-6	TRBJ2-1	CASTLESSGYNEQFF
TRBV27	TRBJ2-4	CASSLWEGSKNIQYF
TRBV19	TRBJ1-4	CASSYPAGGNEKLFF
TRBV6-1	TRBJ1-2	CASREAGAGGYTF
TRBV5-1	TRBJ2-2	CASSLGVAGTGELFF
TRBV7-9	TRBJ2-2	CASSSPGQVAGELFF
TRBV28	TRBJ2-7	CASTRGGWGYEQYF
TRBV19	TRBJ2-5	CASSSPGGAQETQYF
TRBV27	TRBJ1-3	CASSRVNTIYF
TRBV27	TRBJ2-5	CASSFGSTSGGAWETQYF
TRBV18	TRBJ2-1	CASSTRGDEQFF
TRBV7-3	TRBJ1-6	CASSLSQGTGTPLHF
TRBV14	TRBJ2-7	CASSQESWRDRLSYEQYF
TRBV10-3	TRBJ2-4	CAISDPGLAKNIQYF
TRBV7-9	TRBJ2-3	CASSFGDTSTDTQYF